Following are 19 T cell receptor beta chains from one sample sequenced in a study of control samples from healthy donors and cancer patients (dated by TCRdb to 2019 to 2021). The library was prepared using the immunoSEQ multiplex PCR assay. TCRdb provides this immuneACCESS table in a form limited to in-frame rearrangements. Some clones are lacking; in checked studies, under half of them reflect an unresolved V gene, and why the rest are absent is not known. Here the sample has under 95,000 clones; roughly 90% occur a single time. The ten largest make up 0.92% of the sample. Material: blood. The receptors originated from a woman aged 25 to 39 in good health.

The chain recombines TRBV30 with TRBJ1-5; a possible D gene is TRBD1 (6 bases). CDR1 and CDR2 from the germline V gene are GTSNPN and SVGIG (reference sequence). With 3 bases removed from V and 3 bases from J, the gap between germline ends came to 12 bases. The length of the CDR3 is 14 residues. Here the CDR3 DNA reads TGTGCCTGGAGCCTGGGACATACCAATCAGCCCCAGCATTTT. Encoded protein: CAWSLGHTNQPQHF.

The chain combines TRBV9 with TRBJ1-4, with TRBD1 identical over 9 bases. The CDR3 is 15 residues long. Germline CDR1 and CDR2: SGDLS and YYNGEE. The ends lost 4 bases at V and 7 bases at J; junction bases unmatched: 8. CDR3 region: CASSPRGTGSEKLFF. In DNA, the CDR3 is TGTGCCAGCAGCCCCCGCGGGACAGGGAGTGAAAAACTGTTTTTT.

The V call is TRBV5-5, the J call TRBJ2-7; TRBD2 matches 7 bases. Trimming cost V 2 bases and J 2 bases; bases outside gene matches: 7. Germline V gene lookup returns CDR1 SGHKS and CDR2 YYEKEE (reference sequence). CDR3 size: 15 residues. In nucleotides, the CDR3 is TGTGCCAGCAGCTTAAGAGGGACTACTGCCTACGAGCAGTACTTC. Amino acids: CASSLRGTTAYEQYF.

The chain employs TRBV9 and TRBJ2-1; TRBD2 agrees at 9 bases. Germline assignment: CDR1 SGDLS and CDR2 YYNGEE. J lost 8 bases, V lost 0 bases, and 9 bases had no gene match. The CDR3 sequence is 16 residues long. CDR3 in amino acids: CASSVVGGGALDEQFF. The CDR3 DNA follows: TGTGCCAGCAGCGTAGTAGGCGGGGGGGCCTTAGATGAGCAGTTCTTC.

This clone turned up a few times. V gene TRBV7-7 combines with J gene TRBJ2-5; TRBD2 aligns across 12 bases. The CDR3 is 17 residues long. Trimming took 1 base from V and 2 from J; bases not matched to a gene: 5. The germline CDR1 and CDR2 sequences are SSHAT and FNYEAQ (reference sequence). Here the CDR3 reads CASSLGRLAGGQETQYF. The CDR3 DNA is TGTGCCAGCAGCTTAGGAAGGCTAGCGGGGGGGCAAGAGACCCAGTACTTC.

This chain connects TRBV6-1 to TRBJ1-5; tentatively, D is TRBD1 (5 bases). The CDR3 has 14 residues. V was cut by 3 bases and J by 6 bases, with 12 bases left in between. CDR1 and CDR2 from the germline V gene are MNHNS and SASEGT. The CDR3 DNA follows: TGTGCCAGCAGTGATTCAGGGTCCAGTCAGCCCCAGCATTTT. This sequence encodes CASSDSGSSQPQHF.

The CDR3 loop is CASSQEVGTGGSGANVLTF. The CDR3 nucleotides are TGTGCCAGCAGCCAAGAGGTAGGCACAGGGGGCTCTGGGGCCAACGTCCTGACTTTC. The genes are TRBV3-1 (or the pseudogene TRBV3-2) and TRBJ2-6; 8 bases align to TRBD1. Germline V CDR1 and CDR2: LGHDT, YNNKEL (reference sequence). With V trimmed by 0 bases and J by 0 bases, 7 bases remained unmatched. The CDR3 runs to 19 residues.

This chain joins TRBV27 and TRBJ2-2; no definite D call. Trimming took 0 bases from V and 0 from J, leaving 20 bases between them. Germline assignment: CDR1 MNHEY and CDR2 SMNVEV (reference sequence). The CDR3 runs to 20 residues. In nucleotides, the CDR3 is TGTGCCAGCAGTTTATCGATTCACGGCCTAAAAATACCGAACACCGGGGAGCTGTTTTTT. Amino acid sequence: CASSLSIHGLKIPNTGELFF.

The genes are TRBV6-6 and TRBJ1-1; TRBD1 matches 7 bases. V shed 6 bases, J shed 7 bases, and the junction held 11 bases outside the gene matches. The V gene's germline CDR1 is MNHNY and CDR2 SVGAGI (reference sequence). This CDR3 contains 14 residues. The CDR3 spells CASRETGRYLEAFF. DNA of the CDR3: TGTGCCAGCAGGGAGACAGGGCGATATCTTGAAGCTTTCTTT.

This sequence joins TRBV3-1 (or the pseudogene TRBV3-2) and TRBJ1-3, with D possibly being TRBD1 (5 bases). The CDR3 loop spans 15 amino acids. The germline V and J ends were trimmed by 6 bases and 0 bases, with 12 bases remaining between them. The germline V gene encodes CDR1 LGHDT and CDR2 YNNKEL (reference sequence). CDR3 residues: CASSGGISSGNTIYF. The CDR3 nucleotides are TGTGCCAGCAGTGGGGGGATCAGCTCTGGAAACACCATATATTTT.

As to this clone: This sample includes further DNA sequences coding for the same CDR3. The V and J genes are TRBV19 and TRBJ2-2; 11 bases are a match to TRBD2. The ends lost 5 bases at V and 2 bases at J; junction bases unmatched: 1. This CDR3 is built from 15 residues. Per the germline V gene, CDR1 is LNHDA and CDR2 is SQIVND (reference sequence). The CDR3 nucleotides are TGTGCCAGTAGTCGACTAGCGGGAAACACCGGGGAGCTGTTTTTT. Its translation: CASSRLAGNTGELFF.

CDR3 in amino acids: CASSRGGNEKLFF. CDR3 in DNA: TGTGCCAGTAGTAGGGGGGGAAATGAAAAACTGTTTTTT. V gene TRBV19 combines with J gene TRBJ1-4, with D possibly being TRBD1 (5 bases). The CDR3 spans 13 residues. V was shortened by 4 bases and J by 5 bases, with 8 bases between the two germline ends. Germline V lookup: CDR1 LNHDA, CDR2 SQIVND (reference sequence).

The chain links TRBV19 to TRBJ1-2; D call uncertain. The CDR3 spans 10 residues. Trimming took off 5 bases at V and 3 bases at J, with 1 base between the two ends. Germline V CDR1 and CDR2: LNHDA, SQIVND (reference sequence). CDR3 coding DNA: TGTGCCAGTAGTTACTATGGCTACACCTTC. This translates into CASSYYGYTF.

V and J are TRBV14 and TRBJ1-3; D remains unclear. The V and J ends lost 2 bases and 8 bases respectively, with 10 bases between them. The CDR3 is 13 amino acids. The germline CDR1 and CDR2 sequences are SGHDN and FVKESK. The CDR3 region is CASSQNSGDTIYF. CDR3 bases: TGTGCCAGCAGCCAAAATAGCGGGGACACCATATATTTT.

This clone came up a few times. The chain recombines TRBV3-1 (or the pseudogene TRBV3-2) with TRBJ1-5; 7 nucleotides align to TRBD1. The ends lost 0 bases at V and 9 bases at J; junction bases unmatched: 2. CDR1 and CDR2 from the germline V gene are LGHDT and YNNKEL (reference sequence). The CDR3 is 13 residues long. The CDR3 bases are TGTGCCAGCAGCCAAGATGACAGGGCGCCCCAGCATTTT. Protein sequence: CASSQDDRAPQHF.

The V call is TRBV5-5, the J call TRBJ2-7; TRBD1 is a possible D gene (6 bases). Trimming shortened V by 1 base and J by 0 bases, and 11 bases separated the two germline ends. CDR1 and CDR2 from the germline V gene are SGHKS and YYEKEE (reference sequence). This CDR3 has 15 residues. The CDR3 DNA reads as TGTGCCAGCAGCTTGTCAGGGGCTAGCTCCTACGAGCAGTACTTC. Protein sequence: CASSLSGASSYEQYF. Based on the CDR3 plus reference TRBV5-5 and TRBJ2-7, the full variable domain is DAGVTQSPTHLIKTRGQQVTLRCSPISGHKSVSWYQQVLGQGPQFIFQYYEKEERGRGNFPDRFSARQFPNYSSELNVNALLLGDSALYLCASSLSGASSYEQYFGPGTRLTVT.

The chain joins TRBV28 to TRBJ1-2, with 9 bases identical to TRBD1. CDR3 size: 14 residues. Germline V CDR1 and CDR2: MDHEN, SYDVKM. The junction had 10 bases not matched to a gene; V was cut back by 5 bases and J by 9 bases. The CDR3 here is CASSTYTGGSSYTF. The CDR3 bases are TGTGCCAGCAGTACCTACACAGGGGGCTCGAGCTACACCTTC.

This clone has only one observation. The V call is TRBV7-2, the J call TRBJ1-4, with unresolved D. V was pared by 6 bases and J by 7 bases, with 18 bases between. The CDR3 sequence is 15 residues long. CDR1 and CDR2 from the germline V gene are SGHTA and FQGNSA. CDR3 coding DNA: TGTGCCAGCAGTCGCCGGGCCCCCTGGAGTGAAAAACTGTTTTTT. Protein: CASSRRAPWSEKLFF.

The J gene is TRBJ2-3, the V gene TRBV9, with D maybe TRBD2 (5 bases). The V end was cut by 1 base, the J end by 1 base, with 10 bases between. This CDR3 contains 15 residues. The germline CDR1 and CDR2 sequences are SGDLS and YYNGEE. DNA of the CDR3: TGTGCCAGCAGCGTATCAAGCGGCCGCACAGATACGCAGTATTTT. Translated: CASSVSSGRTDTQYF.